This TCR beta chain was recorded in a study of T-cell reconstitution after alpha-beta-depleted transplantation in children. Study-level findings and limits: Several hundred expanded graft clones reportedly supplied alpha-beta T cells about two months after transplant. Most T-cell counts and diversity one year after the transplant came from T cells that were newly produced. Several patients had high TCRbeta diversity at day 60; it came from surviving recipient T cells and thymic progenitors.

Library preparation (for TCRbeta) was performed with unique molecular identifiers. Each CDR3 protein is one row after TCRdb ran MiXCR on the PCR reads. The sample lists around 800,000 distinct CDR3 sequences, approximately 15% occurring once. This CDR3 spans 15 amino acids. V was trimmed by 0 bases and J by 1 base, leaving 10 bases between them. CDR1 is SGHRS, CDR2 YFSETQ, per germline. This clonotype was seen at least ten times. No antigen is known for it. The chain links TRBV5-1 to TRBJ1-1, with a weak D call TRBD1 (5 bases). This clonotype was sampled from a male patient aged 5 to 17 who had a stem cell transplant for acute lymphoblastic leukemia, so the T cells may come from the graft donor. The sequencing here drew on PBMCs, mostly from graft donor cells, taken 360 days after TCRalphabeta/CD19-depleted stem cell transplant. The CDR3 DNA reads TGCGCCAGCAGCTTGGTGGGGACGGCGAACACTGAAGCTTTCTTT. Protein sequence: CASSLVGTANTEAFF.